Listed below are T cell receptor beta chains from one sample, sequenced in a study of blood T cell repertoires in COVID-19. Sequencing used immunoSEQ multiplex PCR; TCRdb keeps in-frame clones, though not all of them. The sample contains about 300,000 clones, roughly 85% of which appear only once. Sequencing was performed on PBMCs or T cells enriched from blood (not recorded which). These receptors were taken from a woman between 45 and 65 years old who had recovered from COVID-19. Both conserved end residues are part of each CDR3. The order of the fields is V gene, D gene, J gene, clone size, CDR3 DNA, CDR3 protein. D genes are given only for firm matches. Clone size, where shown, is once, few, many, or a class for clones that have expanded.

v_gene: TRBV28
d_gene: TRBD1
j_gene: TRBJ2-1
abundance: .
CDR3nt: TGTGCCAGCAGTCCGGAGGGACAGGGCCACAATGAGCAGTTCTTC
CDR3aa: CASSPEGQGHNEQFF

v_gene: TRBV20-1
d_gene: .
j_gene: TRBJ1-2
abundance: few
CDR3nt: TGCACCAGAAACCCAGGTGGCTACACCTTC
CDR3aa: CTRNPGGYTF

v_gene: TRBV9
d_gene: .
j_gene: TRBJ1-2
abundance: once
CDR3nt: TGTGCCAGCAGCGTAGATGGAGTTTATGGCTACACCTTC
CDR3aa: CASSVDGVYGYTF

v_gene: TRBV29-1
d_gene: TRBD2
j_gene: TRBJ2-1
abundance: once
CDR3nt: TGCAGCGTTGAAGCGGGACTAGCGGGGGGGAGCTCCTACAATGAGCAGTTCTTC
CDR3aa: CSVEAGLAGGSSYNEQFF

v_gene: TRBV5-1
d_gene: TRBD2
j_gene: TRBJ2-1
abundance: .
CDR3nt: TGCGCCAGCAGCCGGGGTCCTAGCGGGGAGGCTGAGCAGTTCTTC
CDR3aa: CASSRGPSGEAEQFF

v_gene: TRBV5-6
d_gene: .
j_gene: TRBJ2-1
abundance: .
CDR3nt: TGTGCCAGCAGCTTTTATTCGGGTAGTGAGCAGTTCTTC
CDR3aa: CASSFYSGSEQFF

v_gene: TRBV15
d_gene: TRBD1
j_gene: TRBJ1-2
abundance: .
CDR3nt: TGTGCCACCAGCTCGGACAGGGGTTACGCTAACTATGGCTACACCTTC
CDR3aa: CATSSDRGYANYGYTF

v_gene: TRBV4-1
d_gene: .
j_gene: TRBJ2-6
abundance: .
CDR3nt: TGCGCCAGCAGCCAACAGGGCCTAACGTCTGGGGCCAACGTCCTGACTTTC
CDR3aa: CASSQQGLTSGANVLTF

v_gene: TRBV25-1
d_gene: .
j_gene: TRBJ1-4
abundance: .
CDR3nt: TGTGCCAGCAGTGAATTAGCGGGGGTCGGTGAAAAACTGTTTTTT
CDR3aa: CASSELAGVGEKLFF

v_gene: TRBV6-5
d_gene: TRBD1
j_gene: TRBJ1-3
abundance: .
CDR3nt: TGTGCCAGCCTCCCGGACAGGCGGACTGGAAACACCATATATTTT
CDR3aa: CASLPDRRTGNTIYF

v_gene: TRBV10-2
d_gene: TRBD1
j_gene: TRBJ2-5
abundance: .
CDR3nt: TGCGCCAGCAGGGAAACAGGGGGCCGGGAGACCCAGTACTTC
CDR3aa: CASRETGGRETQYF

v_gene: TRBV10-1
d_gene: .
j_gene: TRBJ2-2
abundance: .
CDR3nt: TGCGCCAGCAGAGGGACTTCCGGGGAGCTGTTTTTT
CDR3aa: CASRGTSGELFF

v_gene: TRBV4-1
d_gene: TRBD2
j_gene: TRBJ2-3
abundance: .
CDR3nt: TGCGCCAGCAGCCAAGACCGGACTAGCGGGGGCACAGATACGCAGTATTTT
CDR3aa: CASSQDRTSGGTDTQYF

v_gene: TRBV12-3/TRBV12-4
d_gene: .
j_gene: TRBJ1-3
abundance: .
CDR3nt: TGTGCCAGCAGTTTACAGGGAAACACCATATATTTT
CDR3aa: CASSLQGNTIYF

v_gene: TRBV19
d_gene: TRBD1
j_gene: TRBJ2-7
abundance: .
CDR3nt: TGTGCCAGTAGCGCGGGACAGGGAGGCTCCTACGAGCAGTACTTC
CDR3aa: CASSAGQGGSYEQYF

v_gene: TRBV3-1/TRBV3-2
d_gene: .
j_gene: TRBJ1-3
abundance: .
CDR3nt: TGTGCCAGCAGCCAAGATTCAGGGCTCCGGACCATATATTTT
CDR3aa: CASSQDSGLRTIYF

v_gene: TRBV3-1/TRBV3-2
d_gene: .
j_gene: TRBJ2-5
abundance: once
CDR3nt: TGTGCCAGCAGCCCACAGGACCAAGAGACCCAGTACTTC
CDR3aa: CASSPQDQETQYF

v_gene: TRBV6-1
d_gene: .
j_gene: TRBJ1-5
abundance: .
CDR3nt: TGTGCCAGCAGTGACGACGGCGGGGTCAATCAGCCCCAGCATTTT
CDR3aa: CASSDDGGVNQPQHF

v_gene: TRBV27
d_gene: .
j_gene: TRBJ2-7
abundance: once
CDR3nt: TGTGCCAGCAGTCCAAGCTCCGAACCCTACGAGCAGTACTTC
CDR3aa: CASSPSSEPYEQYF

v_gene: TRBV15
d_gene: .
j_gene: TRBJ1-2
abundance: .
CDR3nt: TGTGCCACCGGGCAGGGGTTGGGCTATGGCTACACCTTC
CDR3aa: CATGQGLGYGYTF

v_gene: TRBV4-3
d_gene: .
j_gene: TRBJ2-3
abundance: .
CDR3nt: TGCGCCAGCAGCCAAGAGTCAGGGCGGGGAGATACGCAGTATTTT
CDR3aa: CASSQESGRGDTQYF

v_gene: TRBV7-6
d_gene: .
j_gene: TRBJ2-1
abundance: many
CDR3nt: TGTGCCAGCAAGGGGATTGGTCGTAATGAGCAGTTCTTC
CDR3aa: CASKGIGRNEQFF

v_gene: TRBV3-1/TRBV3-2
d_gene: .
j_gene: TRBJ1-2
abundance: .
CDR3nt: TGTGCCAGCAGCCCGTCAGGCAGGGAATATGGCTACACCTTC
CDR3aa: CASSPSGREYGYTF

v_gene: TRBV2
d_gene: TRBD1
j_gene: TRBJ1-1
abundance: .
CDR3nt: TGTGCCAGCAGACTTCGACCGGGACAGGGGACTGAAGCTTTCTTT
CDR3aa: CASRLRPGQGTEAFF

v_gene: TRBV9
d_gene: TRBD1
j_gene: TRBJ1-3
abundance: once
CDR3nt: TGTGCCAGCAGCGTAGGGGGACAGTCCTCTGGAAACACCATATATTTT
CDR3aa: CASSVGGQSSGNTIYF

v_gene: TRBV7-9
d_gene: TRBD1
j_gene: TRBJ2-6
abundance: .
CDR3nt: TGTGCCAGCAGCTTGGGACAGGGGGACGGGGCCAACGTCCTGACTTTC
CDR3aa: CASSLGQGDGANVLTF

v_gene: TRBV7-9
d_gene: TRBD2
j_gene: TRBJ2-2
abundance: .
CDR3nt: TGTGCCAGCAGCTCAACTAGCGGGGGAAACACCGGGGAGCTGTTTTTT
CDR3aa: CASSSTSGGNTGELFF